This is a list of T cell receptor beta chains from one sample in a study of graft-versus-host responses after intestinal transplantation. Data came from immunoSEQ multiplex PCR; TCRdb stores just in-frame clones and leaves some out. The data contain tens of thousands of clones, 90% of them singletons. Their specific antigens are unknown. Sequencing used unstimulated CD8+ T cells sorted from spleen or lymph node cells, obtained before intestinal transplant. These receptors came from a human donor who received an intestinal transplant. The CDR3 runs from the conserved cysteine through the conserved F or W. A D gene is named only where the DNA matches it firmly. Clone size is stated in some rows and not others, as once, few, many or a class when expanded.

J,D,size,length,V,DNA,CDR3
TRBJ2-7,TRBD1,-,16,TRBV5-1,TGCGCCAGCAGCCCCGGCAGGGACAGGGGAGTCTACGAGCAGTACTTC,CASSPGRDRGVYEQYF
TRBJ1-1,-,-,15,TRBV9,TGTGCCAGCAGCGGGACTAATAGCGGGAACACTGAAGCTTTCTTT,CASSGTNSGNTEAFF
TRBJ2-1,-,-,12,TRBV13,TGTGCCAGCAGCCATCAGTCCGATGAGCAGTTCTTC,CASSHQSDEQFF
TRBJ2-3,TRBD2,-,17,TRBV27,TGTGCCAGCACCCTAGTAGCTAGCGGGGGGGCAACAGATACGCAGTATTTT,CASTLVASGGATDTQYF
TRBJ2-3,-,-,17,TRBV15,TGTGCCACCAGCAGAGAATTCGGTCAGACAAGCACAGATACGCAGTATTTT,CATSREFGQTSTDTQYF
TRBJ2-7,TRBD2,-,13,TRBV27,TGTGCCAGCAGTTTAGGGTTAGCGGGTGAGCAGTACTTC,CASSLGLAGEQYF
TRBJ1-1,-,-,13,TRBV5-6,TGTGCCAGCAGCGGTTCGACAGGCCCTGAAGCTTTCTTT,CASSGSTGPEAFF
TRBJ2-5,TRBD2,-,16,TRBV19,TGTGCCAGTAGTCCCTCGACTAGCGCTACAAAAGAGACCCAGTACTTC,CASSPSTSATKETQYF
TRBJ2-3,-,-,14,TRBV6-5,TGTGCCAGCAGTTACTCGACTCGGGGAGATACGCAGTATTTT,CASSYSTRGDTQYF
TRBJ2-7,-,once,14,TRBV7-3,TGTGCCAGCAGCCCCGACGACAGGTACTACGAGCAGTACTTC,CASSPDDRYYEQYF
TRBJ2-3,-,-,18,TRBV2,TGTGCCAGCAGTGTTCAACAGGACAAACCCGCTAGCACAGATACGCAGTATTTT,CASSVQQDKPASTDTQYF
TRBJ2-7,-,-,14,TRBV10-3,TGTGCCATCAGCGGGCATCAGACTACTTACGAGCAGTACTTC,CAISGHQTTYEQYF
TRBJ1-2,-,-,13,TRBV19,TGTGCCAGTAGTATAGACGGTTTTGATGGCTACACCTTC,CASSIDGFDGYTF
TRBJ2-3,-,-,15,TRBV5-4,TGTGCCAGCAGCTTGGTGCTAGGTGGCACAGATACGCAGTATTTT,CASSLVLGGTDTQYF
TRBJ1-5,-,-,15,TRBV5-8,TGTGCCAGCAGCTTTGGCCCCGCGGAGAGACAGCCCCAGCATTTT,CASSFGPAERQPQHF
TRBJ2-1,TRBD2,-,16,TRBV5-1,TGCGCCAGCAGCCCCCGAACTAGCGGGGGGTTCGGAAAGCAGTTCTTC,CASSPRTSGGFGKQFF
TRBJ2-7,TRBD1,-,16,TRBV4-1,TGCGCCAGCAGCCAAGATATGAGGGGGCCCGGGCACGAGCAGTACTTC,CASSQDMRGPGHEQYF
TRBJ2-5,-,-,11,TRBV7-9,TGTGCCAGCAGCTTTGAGGGGACCCAGTACTTC,CASSFEGTQYF
TRBJ2-3,-,-,14,TRBV21-1,TGTGCCAGCAGCGCCATAGCGGCCACAGATACGCAGTATTTT,CASSAIAATDTQYF
TRBJ2-1,TRBD2,-,14,TRBV7-8,TGTGCCAGCAGCTTAGAAGCGGGGGTAAATGAGCAGTTCTTC,CASSLEAGVNEQFF
TRBJ2-5,TRBD1,-,13,TRBV6-6,TGTGCCAGCAGAAGGGACAGCTTGGAGACCCAGTACTTC,CASRRDSLETQYF
TRBJ2-1,-,-,15,TRBV27,TGTGCCAGCAGGCCCAGCGGAGGGGCCTACAATGAGCAGTTCTTC,CASRPSGGAYNEQFF
TRBJ1-4,-,-,14,TRBV13,TGTGCCAGCAGCTTAGGCCGGTACGCAGAAAAACTGTTTTTT,CASSLGRYAEKLFF
TRBJ2-7,-,-,15,TRBV5-4,TGTGCCAGCAGCTTGGGCTCTGCGAGCTCCTACGAGCAGTACTTC,CASSLGSASSYEQYF
TRBJ2-1,-,-,14,TRBV19,TGTGCCAGCACCCGGGACTCACCAAACAATGAGCAGTTCTTC,CASTRDSPNNEQFF
TRBJ2-3,TRBD2,once,15,TRBV11-2,TGTGCCAGCAGCTGGACTAGTGGGGGCACAGATACGCAGTATTTT,CASSWTSGGTDTQYF
TRBJ1-3,TRBD1,-,13,TRBV9,TGTGCCAGCAGGGGACAGGGAGACCACACCATATATTTT,CASRGQGDHTIYF
TRBJ1-5,-,-,13,TRBV4-1,TGCGCCAGCAGCCACCAGGGAGGTCAGCCCCAGCATTTT,CASSHQGGQPQHF
TRBJ2-1,TRBD2,-,14,TRBV27,TGTGCCAGCATCGGGGGGTTAGCCTACAATGAGCAGTTCTTC,CASIGGLAYNEQFF
TRBJ1-1,-,-,15,TRBV30,TGTGCCTGGAGTGTAGGCCCCGCGGGGAACACTGAAGCTTTCTTT,CAWSVGPAGNTEAFF
TRBJ2-1,TRBD2,-,14,TRBV2,TGTGCCAGCCCGGGGGGAACAGGATACAATGAGCAGTTCTTC,CASPGGTGYNEQFF